This paragraph reports one T cell receptor beta chain. Antigen specificity is unknown. The CDR3 has 16 amino acids. Trimming pared 5 bases from V and 1 base from J, leaving 16 bases between. This sample is drawn from a study of graft-versus-host responses after intestinal transplantation. Study background: The study gave all recipients anti-thymocyte globulin induction, then tacrolimus and steroids for about 3 years.

Here immunoSEQ multiplex PCR was the method, and the copy in TCRdb shows in-frame clones only, minus some. The sample records 60,000 to 65,000 clones, roughly 90% being singletons. The TCR originated in a human donor who was the organ donor for an intestinal transplant. The rearrangement joins TRBV5-7 to TRBJ1-5; tentative D call: TRBD1 (5 bases). TRBV5-7 is placed among ORFs of uncertain function. This sample comprised unstimulated CD8+ T cells sorted from spleen or lymph node cells, obtained before transplant. This CDR3 reads CASSLGGDRSNQPQHF. The CDR3 nucleotides read TGTGCCAGCAGTTTAGGAGGGGATCGAAGCAATCAGCCCCAGCATTTT.